A selection of T cell receptor beta chains follows, all from one sample in a study of CD8+CD57+ T cells in acquired aplastic anemia. Via MiXCR, TCRdb re-called the reads, giving one row per CDR3 protein. Seen here are around 400,000 distinct CDR3 sequences, around 68% observed once, and the top ten hold 4%. The sample consisted of sorted CD4+, CD8+, or CD8+CD57+ T cells (not recorded which) from PBMCs. The receptors here all came from a human donor in good health, serving as a control. The CDR3 runs from the conserved cysteine through the conserved F or W.

v_gene,CDR3aa
TRBV19,CASSRRTGATNEKLFF
TRBV30,CAWGNTEAFF
TRBV7-2,CASNTGQGLEEQFF
TRBV29-1,CAWSGRGNAQYF
TRBV7-9,CASTREGGSYAEYQYF
TRBV7-2,CASSWAGKVGNQPPQHF
TRBV15,CATSSGGLMDEQFF
TRBV2,CASSAMGERRQYF
TRBV7-9,CASSLITGEYGYTF
TRBV7-3,CASSQNMNTEAFFF
TRBV29-1,CSVLTAGTTDAFF
TRBV7-3,CASSSGASAETQYF
TRBV24-1,CATSDTTGLGYNEQFF
TRBV7-9,CASSLGTSLTDTQYF
TRBV7-9,CASSLRGGAKVQFF
TRBV5-4,CASSLVPLNTEAFF
TRBV6-8,CASPAKVGGHSYEQYF
TRBV12-3/TRBV12-4,CASSRTTGRETQYF
TRBV6-5,CASSGSGGYGYTF
TRBV15,CATSRGSNYGYTF
TRBV5-4,CASSRWTAGQETQYF
TRBV12-3/TRBV12-4,CASSLAWAATNEKLFF
TRBV14,CASSPRLATSTDTQYF
TRBV2,CASARTRQVYEQYF
TRBV25-1,CACSALRTSMKETQYF
TRBV7-9,CASSRDRGTRAGELFF
TRBV20-1,CSAVNLDREALETQYF
TRBV27,CASSTRDGELFGTQYF
TRBV10-3,CAISEPGQGKYGYTF
TRBV5-8,CASSFIGTGELFF
TRBV2,CASSRRGARNSGELVF
TRBV2,CASSGSWGYQPQHF
TRBV4-2,CASSQGPSGQETQYF
TRBV6-5,CASRGTLNSPLHF
TRBV24-1,CATSEGGRYNEQFF
TRBV30,CAWREGATYEQYF
TRBV7-2,CASSSEDRETQYFTF
TRBV6-1,CASSEALRGTGDEKLFF
TRBV7-2,CASSSGQGHGYPYF
TRBV20-1,CSARTALGENEQFF
TRBV5-1,CASYRHRGYGEQFF
TRBV27,CASSRRTVDFSEAFF
TRBV12-3/TRBV12-4,CASSPEPTDTQYF
TRBV12-3/TRBV12-4,CAISDGQGDGYTF
TRBV4-1,CASSVLRGRIRDNYGYTF
TRBV25-1,CASNLPGQASSGLPF
TRBV10-3,CAISDNSYYGQFF
TRBV7-2,CASSSSGDEQYFGFF
TRBV12-3/TRBV12-4,CASSLRTGYEQYF
TRBV19,CASSTGTGQVNNRPQHF
TRBV24-1,CATSSRNTEAFF
TRBV14,CASSRDRGYNGELFF
TRBV19,CASSIQGSFGSPLHF
TRBV19,CASSPRGGNQPQHF
TRBV2,CASSVSRGYGYTF
TRBV20-1,CSARGTSGGSYQETQYF
TRBV7-9,CASSRCGRRQYEQTF